The TCR beta chain described here comes from a study of tumor-infiltrating lymphocytes in localized non-small cell lung cancer. For the study at large: The cohort mixed smokers and never-smokers, several histologies, and some post-neoadjuvant-chemotherapy samples.

On this clone: Its antigen is still unknown.

Germline trimming cut 6 bases from V and 6 bases from J; bases unmatched to any gene: 5. CDR1 is MNHNS and CDR2 is SASEGT in the germline V gene. The CDR3 runs to 13 residues. Sequencing used immunoSEQ multiplex PCR; TCRdb keeps in-frame clones, though not all of them. The profile shows roughly 11,000 clones, less than 90% of them singletons. Study results and caveats: Tumor T-cell fraction was not associated with recurrence-free survival. IM1 and IM2 tumors showed no difference in T-cell fraction. Different pieces of the same tissue went to different assays, confounding technical variation with intratumor heterogeneity.

The receptor comes from a human donor with non-small cell lung cancer. Specimen: lung tumor tissue. This chain links TRBV6-1 with TRBJ2-1; 7 nucleotides line up with TRBD2. CDR3: CASSLSGGNEQFF. In DNA form, the CDR3 reads TGTGCCAGCAGCCTATCGGGGGGCAATGAGCAGTTCTTC.